This T cell receptor (beta chain) emerged from a study of T cell repertoires in cytomegalovirus infection (dated by TCRdb to 2018 to 2020). Concerning the study at large: Donor HLA type was relevant to the analysis, as public TCR beta signatures indicated carriage of CMV infection together with the matching HLA type.

This clonotype was recorded many times. No antigen is known for it. Per-base qualities were not stored, and no clone one base away is much larger. The CDR3 sequence holds 17 residues, the cysteine and phenylalanine included. Of the read, only the CDR3 DNA is kept; its 51 bases are in frame from base 1. CDR1 and CDR2, looked up from the germline V gene, are SGHTA and FQGNSA. The junction carries 25 bases between V and J, which are trimmed by 0 bases and 11 bases respectively. Instrument used: Illumina HiSeq 1500. TCRdb cleaned the public reads at Q25 with fastp, built clones with MiXCR and kept in-frame beta chains. Rows are unified per CDR3 protein, each entry keeping the most common DNA and genes. This sample gives about 490,000 distinct CDR3 sequences in total; 11% of them show up just once. The biggest ten clones account for roughly 10% of the sample. Results and caveats for the whole study, not just this receptor: The ex vivo response was dominated by HLA-C-restricted CMV-specific TCR beta clonotypes, which also provided the single most frequent clonotype in two of eight donors. Cumulative frequency of public TCR beta family members discriminated carriers of CMV infection plus the relevant HLA type in this cohort and an independent approximately 370-donor cohort.

The chain employs TRBV7-2 and TRBJ1-1, and the D gene may be TRBD1, 5 bases matching. The sequence came from a human donor in good health (CMV status not recorded). Some clones in this sample may be carry-over from other donors' samples. Sequencing was carried out using PBMCs. The CDR3 is CASSLAGGAKLEGSAFF. The sequenced DNA: TGTGCCAGCAGCTTAGCGGGGGGTGCTAAACTGGAGGGTAGTGCTTTCTTT.